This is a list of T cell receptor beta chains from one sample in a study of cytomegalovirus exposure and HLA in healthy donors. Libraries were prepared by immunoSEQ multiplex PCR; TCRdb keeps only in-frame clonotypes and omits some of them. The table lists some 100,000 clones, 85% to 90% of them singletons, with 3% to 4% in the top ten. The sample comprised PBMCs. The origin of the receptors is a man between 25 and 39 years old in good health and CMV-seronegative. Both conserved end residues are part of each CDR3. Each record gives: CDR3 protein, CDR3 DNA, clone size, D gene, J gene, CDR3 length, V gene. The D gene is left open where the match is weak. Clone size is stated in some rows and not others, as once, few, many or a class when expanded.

CDR3: CASSPGLAGDHYEQYF
DNA: TGTGCCAGCAGCCCGGGACTAGCGGGAGATCACTACGAGCAGTACTTC
size: -
D: TRBD2
J: TRBJ2-7
length: 16
V: TRBV5-4

CDR3: CAWSVRGFDSPLHF
DNA: TGTGCCTGGAGTGTTAGGGGGTTTGATTCACCCCTCCACTTT
size: -
D: -
J: TRBJ1-6
length: 14
V: TRBV30

CDR3: CAWRGTGIYYEQYF
DNA: TGTGCCTGGAGGGGAACAGGAATTTACTACGAGCAGTACTTC
size: -
D: -
J: TRBJ2-7
length: 14
V: TRBV30

CDR3: CAISESVGSGAGGIEQYF
DNA: TGTGCCATCAGTGAGTCGGTGGGGTCCGGCGCGGGAGGAATTGAGCAGTACTTC
size: -
D: TRBD2
J: TRBJ2-7
length: 18
V: TRBV10-3

CDR3: CASSERVFYGYTF
DNA: TGTGCCAGCAGTGAGAGGGTTTTCTATGGCTACACCTTC
size: -
D: -
J: TRBJ1-2
length: 13
V: TRBV28

CDR3: CASSLGLTPNTGELFF
DNA: TGCGCCAGCAGCTTGGGGTTGACTCCGAACACCGGGGAGCTGTTTTTT
size: -
D: -
J: TRBJ2-2
length: 16
V: TRBV5-1

CDR3: CASSQEPGAESSYEQYF
DNA: TGTGCCAGCAGCCAGGAACCGGGAGCAGAAAGTTCCTACGAGCAGTACTTC
size: -
D: -
J: TRBJ2-7
length: 17
V: TRBV4-2

CDR3: CASSNQATGHNEQFF
DNA: TGTGCCAGCAGTAACCAAGCGACAGGACACAATGAGCAGTTCTTC
size: -
D: -
J: TRBJ2-1
length: 15
V: TRBV6-5

CDR3: CATRPGQGARPEQYF
DNA: TGTGCCACCAGGCCTGGACAGGGGGCGAGACCCGAGCAGTACTTC
size: -
D: TRBD1
J: TRBJ2-7
length: 15
V: TRBV15

CDR3: CASSPPDPGVEQFF
DNA: TGTGCCAGCAGCCCACCGGACCCCGGGGTCGAGCAGTTCTTC
size: -
D: -
J: TRBJ2-1
length: 14
V: TRBV5-4

CDR3: CASSRDRGTSYEQYF
DNA: TGTGCCAGCAGCCGCGACAGGGGGACCTCCTACGAGCAGTACTTC
size: -
D: TRBD1
J: TRBJ2-7
length: 15
V: TRBV6-5

CDR3: CASSGRRAGDPRDNEQFF
DNA: TGCGCCAGCAGCGGGAGAAGAGCGGGGGATCCCCGCGACAATGAGCAGTTCTTC
size: once
D: TRBD2
J: TRBJ2-1
length: 18
V: TRBV5-1

CDR3: CASSQEFQGGNQPQHF
DNA: TGCGCCAGCAGCCAAGAGTTTCAGGGCGGTAATCAGCCCCAGCATTTT
size: -
D: -
J: TRBJ1-5
length: 16
V: TRBV4-1

CDR3: CASSPNFLAEQYF
DNA: TGTGCCAGCTCACCAAATTTCCTAGCTGAGCAGTATTTT
size: -
D: -
J: TRBJ2-3
length: 13
V: TRBV18

CDR3: CASSLDRGLEKLFF
DNA: TGTGCCAGCAGCCTAGACAGGGGTCTTGAAAAACTGTTTTTT
size: -
D: TRBD1
J: TRBJ1-4
length: 14
V: TRBV5-6

CDR3: CASSQDPRVTNEKLFF
DNA: TGCGCCAGCAGCCAAGATCCCCGGGTAACTAATGAAAAACTGTTTTTT
size: once
D: -
J: TRBJ1-4
length: 16
V: TRBV4-3

CDR3: CASKTGQGASYEQYF
DNA: TGTGCCAGCAAGACCGGACAGGGCGCCTCCTACGAGCAGTACTTC
size: -
D: TRBD1
J: TRBJ2-7
length: 15
V: TRBV6-5

CDR3: CASSLMRNTIYF
DNA: TGTGCCAGCAGCTTAATGCGGAACACCATATATTTT
size: -
D: -
J: TRBJ1-3
length: 12
V: TRBV7-2

CDR3: CASSLVAGLSYEQYF
DNA: TGTGCCAGCAGCTTAGTAGCGGGCCTTTCCTACGAGCAGTACTTC
size: few
D: TRBD2
J: TRBJ2-7
length: 15
V: TRBV7-2

CDR3: CASSPGTVNTEAFF
DNA: TGTGCCAGCAGCCCCGGGACAGTGAACACTGAAGCTTTCTTT
size: -
D: TRBD1
J: TRBJ1-1
length: 14
V: TRBV7-3

CDR3: CAISEDRGYEQYF
DNA: TGTGCCATCAGTGAGGACAGGGGCTACGAGCAGTACTTC
size: -
D: TRBD1
J: TRBJ2-7
length: 13
V: TRBV10-3

CDR3: CSVRTDYGYTF
DNA: TGCAGCGTTAGGACAGACTATGGCTACACCTTC
size: -
D: -
J: TRBJ1-2
length: 11
V: TRBV29-1

CDR3: CASSQALGAPYEQYF
DNA: TGCGCCAGCAGCCAAGCCCTAGGGGCGCCCTACGAGCAGTACTTC
size: -
D: -
J: TRBJ2-7
length: 15
V: TRBV4-3

CDR3: CASILPGSSYNEQFF
DNA: TGTGCCAGCATCTTACCCGGGTCCTCCTACAATGAGCAGTTCTTC
size: -
D: -
J: TRBJ2-1
length: 15
V: TRBV28

CDR3: CASSLSGGLTQPQHF
DNA: TGTGCCAGCAGTTTATCGGGGGGACTTACTCAGCCCCAGCATTTT
size: -
D: -
J: TRBJ1-5
length: 15
V: TRBV27

CDR3: CASSQRVWTQYF
DNA: TGTGCCAGCAGCCAACGCGTTTGGACCCAGTACTTC
size: -
D: -
J: TRBJ2-5
length: 12
V: TRBV14